This TCR beta chain appears in the sequencing data of a study of Graves' ophthalmopathy and Graves' hyperthyroidism. The authors amplified TCR beta CDR3 regions from RNA transcripts. Following a first-round RT-PCR that used HTBI primers, a second-round multiplex PCR was carried out. TCRdb passed the multiplex PCR reads through MiXCR, listing each CDR3 protein once. The table shows about 1.1 million distinct CDR3 sequences, with roughly 35% occurring only once. Among the exclusions were patients with other autoimmune diseases, uncontrolled infections, pregnancy or lactation. Germline V CDR1 and CDR2: ENHRY, SYGVKD. V shed 4 bases and J shed 4 bases, with 7 bases lying between them. The CDR3 is made up of 12 amino acids.

The sequence was collected from an adult man with Graves' hyperthyroidism. The sample consisted of peripheral blood or thyroid tissue (not recorded which). The chain joins TRBV10-3 to TRBJ1-2, with unresolved D. The CDR3 spells CAISGDVYGYTF. In DNA, the CDR3 is TGTGCCATCAGTGGTGACGTCTATGGCTACACCTTC.